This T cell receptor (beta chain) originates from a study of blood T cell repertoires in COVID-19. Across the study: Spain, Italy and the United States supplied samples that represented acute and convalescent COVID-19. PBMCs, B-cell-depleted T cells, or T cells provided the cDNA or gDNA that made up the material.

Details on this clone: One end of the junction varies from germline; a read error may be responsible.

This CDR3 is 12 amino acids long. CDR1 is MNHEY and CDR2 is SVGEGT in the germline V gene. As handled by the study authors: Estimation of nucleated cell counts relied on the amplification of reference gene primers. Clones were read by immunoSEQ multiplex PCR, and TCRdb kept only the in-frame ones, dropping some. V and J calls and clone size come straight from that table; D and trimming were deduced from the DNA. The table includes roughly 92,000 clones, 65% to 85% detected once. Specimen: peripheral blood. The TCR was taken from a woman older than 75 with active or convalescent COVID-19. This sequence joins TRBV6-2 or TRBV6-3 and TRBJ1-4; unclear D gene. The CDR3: CASSEIEGRRRF. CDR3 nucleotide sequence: TGTGCCAGCAGCGAGATCGAAGGACGGCGGAGGTTT.